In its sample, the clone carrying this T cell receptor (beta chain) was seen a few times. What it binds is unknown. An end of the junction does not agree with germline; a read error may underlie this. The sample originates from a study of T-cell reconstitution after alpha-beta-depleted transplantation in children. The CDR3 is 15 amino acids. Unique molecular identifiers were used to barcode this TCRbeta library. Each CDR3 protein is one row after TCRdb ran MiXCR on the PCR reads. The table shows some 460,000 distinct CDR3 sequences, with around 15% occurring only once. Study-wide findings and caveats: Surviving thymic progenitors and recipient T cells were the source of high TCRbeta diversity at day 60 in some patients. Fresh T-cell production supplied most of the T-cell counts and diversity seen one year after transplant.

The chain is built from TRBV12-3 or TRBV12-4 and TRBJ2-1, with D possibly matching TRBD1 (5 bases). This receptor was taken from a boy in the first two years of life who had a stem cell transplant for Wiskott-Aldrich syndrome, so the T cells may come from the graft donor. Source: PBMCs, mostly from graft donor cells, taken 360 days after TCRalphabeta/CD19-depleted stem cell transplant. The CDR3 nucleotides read TGTGCCAGCGGTTTAGGGGCGAGCTCCTACAATGAGCAGTTCTTC. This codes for CASGLGASSYNEQFF.